The 25 T cell receptor beta chains listed next were all sequenced from one sample in a study of metastatic and nonmetastatic thyroid tumors (TCRdb year 2020). No patient had received any treatment before thyroid surgery. Libraries were built with PCR. Instrument on record: Illumina HiSeq 4000. TCRdb reanalyzed the raw reads on its own, using fastp at Q25 for trimming and MiXCR for clone calling, and kept in-frame beta chains. The sample has 20,000 to 25,000 clones on record, roughly 22% of them singletons. The top ten clones comprise around 4.5% of the sample. The material sequenced was adjacent normal tissue. The receptor source for this set is a female donor with papillary thyroid cancer or a benign thyroid nodule (not recorded which). Some clones in this sample may be carry-over from other donors' samples.

This clone has a count of ten or more. This chain uses TRBV18 with TRBJ2-5; either TRBD1 or TRBD2 may supply D (5 bases each). The CDR3 loop spans 16 amino acids. With 0 bases removed from V and 5 bases from J, the gap between germline ends came to 16 bases. The germline CDR1 and CDR2 sequences are KGHSH and LQKENI. The CDR3 loop reads CASSPPIASGAETQYF. In DNA, the CDR3 is TGTGCCAGCTCACCACCGATAGCGAGTGGGGCGGAGACCCAGTACTTC.

This clone was observed at least ten times. The chain employs TRBV2 and TRBJ2-1, with D possibly TRBD1 on 6 matching bases. CDR1 SNHLY and CDR2 FYNNEI come from the germline V gene. The V gene lost 4 bases and the J gene lost 3 bases, with 10 bases spanning the gap. This CDR3 has 14 amino acids. CDR3 loop: CASSGHRDYNEQFF. The CDR3 nucleotides are TGTGCCAGCAGTGGACACAGGGACTACAATGAGCAGTTCTTC.

This clone was picked up many times. The chain joins TRBV30 to TRBJ1-4, with D perhaps TRBD1 (5 bases). Trimming pared 2 bases from V and 4 bases from J, leaving 14 bases between. The CDR3 is 15 residues long. Germline values: CDR1 GTSNPN, CDR2 SVGIG (reference sequence). The CDR3, as DNA: TGTGCCTGGAGTCGAGGAGGGGCTGGTAATGAAAAACTGTTTTTT. Its protein is CAWSRGGAGNEKLFF.

This clone was counted at least ten times. This chain connects TRBV20-1 to TRBJ1-5; D call uncertain. The germline V and J ends were trimmed by 4 bases and 1 base, with 2 bases remaining between them. Germline lookup yields CDR1 DFQATT and CDR2 SNEGSKA (reference sequence). CDR3 length equals 11 residues. The CDR3 loop is CSAMSNQPQHF. The CDR3 nucleotides are TGCAGTGCTATGAGCAATCAGCCCCAGCATTTT.

This clone is medium-sized (0.01 to 0.1%) in the sample. The V and J genes are TRBV6-2 or TRBV6-3 and TRBJ2-7; D may be TRBD1 (6 bases). The CDR3 spans 16 residues. CDR1 and CDR2 from the germline V gene are MNHEY and SVGEGT. Deletions cut 2 bases from V and 5 bases from J, with 19 bases between. The CDR3 DNA is TGTGCCAGCAGTTACACCCTCCGGGACACGTCTCACGAGCAGTACTTC. Its protein is CASSYTLRDTSHEQYF.

The sample holds a few counts of this clone. CDR3 in DNA: TGTGCCAGCAGTTACCCGAATGGCCTAGCGGGAGAGGTGGGTGAGCAGTTCTTC. It specifies CASSYPNGLAGEVGEQFF. This chain connects TRBV6-5 to TRBJ2-1; 10 bases align to TRBD2. This CDR3 contains 18 residues. V shed 2 bases and J 9 bases; nucleotides not matched to a gene: 16. The germline gives CDR1 MNHEY, CDR2 SVGAGI.

The chain recombines TRBV20-1 with TRBJ2-7; 7 bases match TRBD1. CDR3 length equals 15 residues. J was trimmed by 3 bases and V by 1 base; bases with no gene match: 9. The germline CDR1 and CDR2 sequences are DFQATT and SNEGSKA (reference sequence). The CDR3 region is CSARVNPGQLYEQYF. CDR3 nucleotides: TGCAGTGCTAGAGTAAATCCGGGACAGCTCTACGAGCAGTACTTC.

This clone is judged medium-sized. The rearrangement links TRBV6-1 to TRBJ1-5, with 7 bases lining up with TRBD1. The germline gives CDR1 MNHNS, CDR2 SASEGT. The CDR3 is 15 residues long. The junction had 10 bases not matched to a gene; V was cut back by 8 bases and J by 3 bases. The CDR3 nucleotides are TGTGCCAGCTCAAGGGGGCAGGGCGTCAATCAGCCCCAGCATTTT. Protein: CASSRGQGVNQPQHF.

This clone was observed many times. The chain employs TRBV14 and TRBJ2-3; 7 bases are shared with TRBD1. J gave up 2 bases and V 3 bases, and 2 bases lay outside the gene matches. The length of the CDR3 is 14 residues. Germline CDR1 SGHDN, CDR2 FVKESK. The CDR3 region has the DNA TGTGCCAGCAGCCAGCAGGGGGTCACAGATACGCAGTATTTT. It codes for CASSQQGVTDTQYF.

The sample holds many counts of this clone. The V call is TRBV20-1, the J call TRBJ1-4, with 9 positions matching TRBD1. V shed 6 bases, J shed 5 bases, and the junction held 10 bases outside the gene matches. The germline V gene encodes CDR1 DFQATT and CDR2 SNEGSKA (reference sequence). CDR3 length: 15 residues. The CDR3 sequence: CSARGWDRENEKLFF. CDR3 nucleotide sequence: TGCAGTGCCAGGGGGTGGGACAGGGAAAATGAAAAACTGTTTTTT.

This clone was seen repeatedly, ten times or more. V gene TRBV29-1 combines with J gene TRBJ2-5; 8 positions agree with TRBD2. This CDR3 spans 16 amino acids. The germline gives CDR1 SQVTM, CDR2 ANQGSEA. The trim removed 4 bases at V and 5 bases at J, leaving 15 bases unmatched. The CDR3 sequence is CSVASIVGLGSETQYF. CDR3 DNA: TGCAGCGTTGCCAGTATCGTGGGACTAGGCTCGGAGACCCAGTACTTC.

The V gene is TRBV30, the J gene TRBJ1-1; unclear D gene. CDR3 size: 13 residues. In germline, CDR1 is GTSNPN, CDR2 SVGIG (reference sequence). Trimming removed 3 bases from V and 8 bases from J, with 16 bases in between. The CDR3 DNA follows: TGTGCCTGGAGCCTAGTTCGTCTCGGAGAAGCTTTCTTT. Residues: CAWSLVRLGEAFF.

In this sample, this clone is medium-sized. The J gene is TRBJ2-7, the V gene TRBV19, with D perhaps matching TRBD2 (6 bases). The germline CDR1 and CDR2 sequences are LNHDA and SQIVND (reference sequence). V was trimmed by 8 bases and J by 3 bases, leaving 14 bases between them. The length of the CDR3 is 13 residues. CDR3 region: CASSPGLNYEQYF. In DNA, the CDR3 is TGTGCCAGTTCCCCGGGACTTAACTACGAGCAGTACTTC.

This clone was seen only a few times. This chain uses TRBV28 with TRBJ2-3, with D hard to call. CDR3 length: 12 amino acids. Trimming cost V 5 bases and J 2 bases, with 5 bases left between them. Germline CDR1 and CDR2: MDHEN and SYDVKM. The CDR3 region is CASSHVTDTQYF. CDR3 DNA: TGTGCCAGCAGTCACGTCACAGATACGCAGTATTTT.

This clone was recorded at least ten times. This sequence joins TRBV5-1 and TRBJ2-2; D call uncertain. Germline assignment: CDR1 SGHRS and CDR2 YFSETQ. With 4 bases removed from V and 4 bases from J, the gap between germline ends came to 17 bases. The CDR3 covers 16 residues. This CDR3 reads CASSPLVGGVTGELFF. The DNA of the CDR3 is TGCGCCAGCAGCCCCCTTGTAGGTGGGGTCACCGGGGAGCTGTTTTTT.

This clone occurred many times. The V gene is TRBV25-1, the J gene TRBJ2-2; 7 bases agree with TRBD1. J was trimmed by 6 bases and V by 4 bases; bases with no gene match: 2. The CDR3 runs to 13 residues. Germline lookup yields CDR1 MGHDK and CDR2 SYGVNS. CDR3 region: CASSVTGAGELFF. The CDR3 DNA sequence: TGTGCCAGCAGTGTCACAGGGGCCGGGGAGCTGTTTTTT.

The rearrangement uses TRBV4-3 and TRBJ2-7; TRBD1 matches 10 bases. Germline trimming cut 5 bases from V and 1 base from J; bases unmatched to any gene: 8. Germline CDR1 is LGHNA and CDR2 is YSLEER. The CDR3 sequence is 16 residues long. This CDR3 is CASSYSGTGESYEQYF. In DNA, the CDR3 is TGCGCCAGCAGCTATTCCGGGACAGGGGAATCCTACGAGCAGTACTTC.

The V call is TRBV4-1, the J call TRBJ2-1; tentative D call: TRBD2 (6 bases). Germline V gene data show CDR1 as MGHRA and CDR2 as YSYEKL. Trimming stripped 5 bases from V and 8 bases from J, with 16 bases between. The CDR3 is 14 residues long. CDR3 sequence reads: CASSFGGTLDEQFF. Here the CDR3 DNA reads TGCGCCAGCAGCTTTGGCGGGACTCTTGATGAGCAGTTCTTC.

Comments on this clone: A junction boundary mismatches the germline segment, possibly from a read error. V is TRBV7-3 and J is TRBJ1-4; D gene unclear. This CDR3 contains 15 residues. CDR1 is SGHTA, CDR2 FQGTGA, per germline. For the CDR3, the DNA is TGTGCCACCAGCTTGAGAGGAGACTTTAATGAAAAACTGTTTTTT. Amino acids: CATSLRGDFNEKLFF. Based on the CDR3 plus reference TRBV7-3 and TRBJ1-4, the full variable domain is GAGVSQTPSNKVTEKGKYVELRCDPISGHTALYWYRQSLGQGPEFLIYFQGTGAADDSGLPNDRFFAVRPEGSVSTLKIQRTERGDSAVYLCATSLRGDFNEKLFFGSGTQLSVL.

In its sample, this clone was seen many times. The chain combines TRBV2 with TRBJ1-2; D is uncertain. CDR1 SNHLY and CDR2 FYNNEI come from the germline V gene. The CDR3 extends over 13 amino acids. V lost 2 bases and J lost 4, with 8 bases in between. The CDR3 protein is CASSELVRYGYTF. The CDR3 DNA reads as TGTGCCAGCAGTGAATTGGTTCGCTATGGCTACACCTTC.

A note on this clone: At one boundary the junction diverges from the germline segment, which might be a read error. The gene calls are TRBV6-5 and TRBJ2-2; TRBD2 agrees at 7 bases. This CDR3 is 18 amino acids long. Germline V gene data show CDR1 as MNHEY and CDR2 as SVGAGI. This chain's CDR3 is CAGSYEAGRGRDTGELFF. DNA of the CDR3: TGTGCCGGCAGTTACGAAGCGGGTAGAGGGAGGGACACCGGGGAGCTGTTTTTT.

The chain recombines TRBV5-1 with TRBJ2-7; TRBD1 matches 9 bases. The CDR3 has 14 residues. Trimming cost V 4 bases and J 3 bases; bases outside gene matches: 5. The germline V gene encodes CDR1 SGHRS and CDR2 YFSETQ. In DNA form, the CDR3 reads TGCGCCAGCAGCCCCGGGACAGGGCACTACGAGCAGTACTTC. This sequence encodes CASSPGTGHYEQYF.

This clone was detected a few times. At one end, the junction sequence differs from germline, possibly due to a read error. The chain carries TRBV6-1 and TRBJ1-1; D may be TRBD1 (5 bases). This CDR3 region has 15 residues. Germline V gene lookup returns CDR1 MNHNS and CDR2 SASEGT. The CDR3 is CASRIEGRQNNEAFF. CDR3 bases: TGTGCCAGCAGGATCGAGGGACGGCAGAACAATGAAGCTTTCTTT.

The J gene is TRBJ2-1, the V gene TRBV7-9; the match to TRBD2 covers 13 bases. From germline, CDR1 is SEHNR and CDR2 FQNEAQ (reference sequence). Losses at the gene ends were 5 bases for V and 3 bases for J; bases not matched to a gene: 1. CDR3 length equals 15 residues. The CDR3 is CASSRTSGSYNEQFF. The CDR3 DNA reads as TGTGCCAGCAGCCGGACTAGCGGGAGCTACAATGAGCAGTTCTTC. The full variable domain, with the rest looked up from reference TRBV7-9 and TRBJ2-1, is DTGVSQNPRHKITKRGQNVTFRCDPISEHNRLYWYRQTLGQGPEFLTYFQNEAQLEKSRLLSDRFSAERPKGSFSTLEIQRTEQGDSAMYLCASSRTSGSYNEQFFGPGTRLTVL.

By frequency in the sample, this clone is medium-sized (0.01 to 0.1%). This rearrangement joins TRBV6-1 to TRBJ1-1; TRBD1 matches 7 bases. CDR1 and CDR2 from the germline V gene are MNHNS and SASEGT. CDR3 size: 15 residues. V gave up 7 bases and J gave up 0 bases; unmatched junction bases: 8. The CDR3 loop reads CASNRGVGMNTEAFF. CDR3 nucleotide sequence: TGTGCCAGCAACAGGGGAGTAGGGATGAACACTGAAGCTTTCTTT.